This T cell receptor (beta chain) is from a study of response to subunit inactivated influenza vaccine. The CDR3 runs 14 residues. CDR1 SGHTA and CDR2 FQGNSA come from the germline V gene. V lost 2 bases to trimming and J lost 7 bases, with 12 bases between them. Using its own MiXCR run on the RT-PCR reads, TCRdb lists one record per CDR3 protein. The sample shows around 530,000 distinct CDR3 sequences, about 12% of them seen only once. V is TRBV7-2 and J is TRBJ1-5, with D unresolved. The sample here was PBMCs from blood, taken on the day of vaccination. This TCR was recovered from a man aged 45 to 65 who received an inactivated influenza vaccine. The CDR3 sequence: CASSLRWVGQPQHF. Written as DNA, the CDR3 is TGTGCCAGCAGCTTAAGATGGGTCGGACAGCCCCAGCATTTT. Based on the CDR3 plus reference TRBV7-2 and TRBJ1-5, the full variable domain is GAGVSQSPSNKVTEKGKDVELRCDPISGHTALYWYRQSLGQGLEFLIYFQGNSAPDKSGLPSDRFSAERTGGSVSTLTIQRTQQEDSAVYLCASSLRWVGQPQHFGDGTRLSIL.